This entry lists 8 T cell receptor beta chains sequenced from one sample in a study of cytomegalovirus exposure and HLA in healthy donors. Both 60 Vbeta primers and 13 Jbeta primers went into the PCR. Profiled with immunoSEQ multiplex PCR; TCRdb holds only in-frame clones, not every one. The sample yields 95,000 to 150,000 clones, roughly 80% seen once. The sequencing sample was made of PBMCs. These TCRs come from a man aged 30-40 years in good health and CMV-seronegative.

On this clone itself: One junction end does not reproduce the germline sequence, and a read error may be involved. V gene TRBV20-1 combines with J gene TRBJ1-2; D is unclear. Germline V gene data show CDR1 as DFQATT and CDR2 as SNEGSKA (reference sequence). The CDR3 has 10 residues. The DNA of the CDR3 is TGCAGTGCTAGAGAATTGGACTCCCCCTTC. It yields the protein CSARELDSPF.

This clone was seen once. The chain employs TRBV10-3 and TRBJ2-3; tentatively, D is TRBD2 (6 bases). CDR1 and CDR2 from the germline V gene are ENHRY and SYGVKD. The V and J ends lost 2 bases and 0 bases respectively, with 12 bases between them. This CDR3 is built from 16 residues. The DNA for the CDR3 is TGTGCCATCAGTGAGGGTCGCGGGGCTAGCACAGATACGCAGTATTTT. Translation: CAISEGRGASTDTQYF.

CDR3 region: CANPSGTDTQYF. The CDR3 nucleotides read TGTGCCAACCCAAGCGGCACAGATACGCAGTATTTT. V usage is TRBV27 and J usage is TRBJ2-3, with D hard to call. The V gene's germline CDR1 is MNHEY and CDR2 SMNVEV (reference sequence). CDR3 size: 12 residues. Trimming pared 10 bases from V and 1 base from J, leaving 9 bases between.

The CDR3 region is CASSSHGRDYEQYF. DNA of the CDR3: TGTGCCAGCAGCTCACACGGGAGGGACTACGAGCAGTACTTC. The gene calls are TRBV7-2 and TRBJ2-7, with 8 bases fitting TRBD2. The CDR3 runs 14 residues. V was pared by 4 bases and J by 3 bases, with 5 bases of the junction left unmatched. The germline gives CDR1 SGHTA, CDR2 FQGNSA.

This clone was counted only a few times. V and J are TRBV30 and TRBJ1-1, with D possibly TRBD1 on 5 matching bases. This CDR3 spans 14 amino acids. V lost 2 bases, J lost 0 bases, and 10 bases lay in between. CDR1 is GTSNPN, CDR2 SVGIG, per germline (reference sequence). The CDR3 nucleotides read TGTGCCTGGAGTAGGGGCAGCCTGAACACTGAAGCTTTCTTT. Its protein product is CAWSRGSLNTEAFF.

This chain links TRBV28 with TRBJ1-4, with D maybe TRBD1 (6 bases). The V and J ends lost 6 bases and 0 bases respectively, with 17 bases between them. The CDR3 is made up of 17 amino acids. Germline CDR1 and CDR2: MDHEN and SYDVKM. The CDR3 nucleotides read TGTGCCAGCAGCACTACGGGACAACTTACAACTAATGAAAAACTGTTTTTT. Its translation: CASSTTGQLTTNEKLFF.

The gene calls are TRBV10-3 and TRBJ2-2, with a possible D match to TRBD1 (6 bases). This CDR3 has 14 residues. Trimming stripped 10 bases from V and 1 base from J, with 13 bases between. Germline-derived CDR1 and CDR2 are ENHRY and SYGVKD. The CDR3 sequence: CATFGQLNTGELFF. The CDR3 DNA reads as TGTGCCACCTTCGGACAGCTGAACACCGGGGAGCTGTTTTTT.

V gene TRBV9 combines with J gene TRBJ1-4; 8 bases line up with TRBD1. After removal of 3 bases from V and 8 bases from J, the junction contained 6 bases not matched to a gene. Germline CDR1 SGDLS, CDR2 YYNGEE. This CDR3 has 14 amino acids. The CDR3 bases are TGTGCCAGCAGCGCCGACAGGGGTCGCGAAAAACTGTTTTTT. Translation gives CASSADRGREKLFF.